This entry describes one T cell receptor (beta chain). Assay: immunoSEQ multiplex PCR; the TCRdb copy retains only in-frame clones and omits some. The profile shows roughly 320,000 clones, about 86% of them singletons. These data originate in a study of Ad26.COV2.S vaccination and SARS-CoV-2 variants. With 6 bases clipped from V and 8 bases from J, the junction kept 11 bases outside the gene matches. This CDR3 contains 13 residues. Germline V gene data show CDR1 as SQVTM and CDR2 as ANQGSEA. The treatment here: roughly 19 received Ad26.COV2.S at low or high dose, single or two shots; about five received placebo; per-sample allocation not given. The samples were gathered on day 63 after the first injection of vaccine or placebo. The study used a vaccine consisting of an Ad26 vector that expressed Wuhan-strain SARS-CoV-2 spike.

The sequencing here drew on peripheral blood, taken in a trial of Ad26.COV2.S vaccine versus placebo. The gene calls are TRBV29-1 and TRBJ1-1; 8 bases agree with TRBD1. The receptor was derived from a person between 18 and 65 years old who received the Ad26.COV2.S COVID-19 vaccine or a placebo. The CDR3 DNA follows: TGCAGCGTGCGACAGGGGAATCCTGTGGAAGCTTTCTTT. Translated, it gives CSVRQGNPVEAFF.